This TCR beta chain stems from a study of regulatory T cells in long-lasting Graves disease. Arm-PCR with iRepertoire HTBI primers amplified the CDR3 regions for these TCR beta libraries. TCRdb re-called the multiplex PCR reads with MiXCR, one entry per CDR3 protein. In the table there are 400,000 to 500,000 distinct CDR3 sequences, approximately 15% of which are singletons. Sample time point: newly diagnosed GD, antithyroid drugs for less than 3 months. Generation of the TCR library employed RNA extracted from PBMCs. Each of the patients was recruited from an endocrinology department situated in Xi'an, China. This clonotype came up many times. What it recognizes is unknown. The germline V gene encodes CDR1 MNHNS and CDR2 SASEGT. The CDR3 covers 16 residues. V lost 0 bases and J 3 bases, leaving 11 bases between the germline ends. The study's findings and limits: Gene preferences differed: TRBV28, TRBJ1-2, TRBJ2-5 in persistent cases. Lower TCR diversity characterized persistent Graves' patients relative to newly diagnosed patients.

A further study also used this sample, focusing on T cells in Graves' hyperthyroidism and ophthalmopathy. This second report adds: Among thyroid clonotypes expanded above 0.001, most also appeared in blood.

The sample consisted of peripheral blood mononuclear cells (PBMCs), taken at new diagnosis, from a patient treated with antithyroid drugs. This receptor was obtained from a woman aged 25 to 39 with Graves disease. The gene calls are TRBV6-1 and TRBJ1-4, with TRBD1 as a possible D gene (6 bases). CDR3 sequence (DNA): TGTGCCAGCAGTGAAGCGGGGGCGGCAGCTAATGAAAAACTGTTTTTT. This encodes CASSEAGAAANEKLFF.